The subject of this entry is one T cell receptor beta chain. This record comes from a study of brain T cells in children with intractable seizures. Time point described: blood from clinic visit 5 months post-surgery; TSC patient then seizure free. The sequenced cases were selected for having the highest brain T cell transcript signatures. The repertoire was sequenced with immunoSEQ multiplex PCR; TCRdb's copy has only in-frame clones and lacks some. The sample includes about 340,000 clones, over 90% of them seen just once. V was clipped by 8 bases and J by 3 bases; unmatched bases: 9. CDR1 and CDR2 (germline): SQVTM, ANQGSEA. This CDR3 has 14 residues.

This chain connects TRBV29-1 to TRBJ2-3; 9 bases fit TRBD1. This sample comprised peripheral blood, obtained roughly 5 months after surgery. The clonotype originates from a boy under two years old with tuberous sclerosis and intractable seizures. The CDR3 DNA is TGCAGCATTGCCGGGACAGGGAGAACAGATACGCAGTATTTT. Protein: CSIAGTGRTDTQYF.